This T cell receptor (beta chain) was identified in a study of cytomegalovirus exposure and HLA in healthy donors. Germline V lookup: CDR1 SEHNR, CDR2 FQNEAQ (reference sequence). CDR3 length: 15 amino acids. Study-level findings and limits: HLA restriction was apparent for most CMV-associated TCR beta chains in a later analysis. A later analysis reportedly found fewer N-insertions in an Asian-associated ancestry cluster than the approximately 670-donor mean.

PCR involved 60 Vbeta and 13 Jbeta primers. Data came from immunoSEQ multiplex PCR; TCRdb stores just in-frame clones and leaves some out. The sample consists of about 130,000 clones, around three quarters of them appearing once. Notes on this clone: What it binds is not known.

This chain links TRBV7-9 with TRBJ2-5, with TRBD2 matching 10 bases. Matching the DNA end better, TRBJ2-7 makes the J call doubtful. The clonotype was recovered from a male donor in good health and CMV-seropositive. Sequencing was carried out using PBMCs. The CDR3 sequence: CASSLSSGGSYEQYF. As DNA, the CDR3 is TGTGCCAGCAGCTTAAGTAGCGGGGGGTCCTACGAGCAGTACTTC.